The following is a TCR beta chain sequence with its context. This specimen belongs to a study of cytomegalovirus exposure and HLA in healthy donors. About the study: As released early, the data held 85 million to 95 million unique TCRs from HLA-typed donors.

CDR1 and CDR2 (germline): MNHNY, SVGAGI (reference sequence). Trimming removed 4 bases from V and 2 bases from J, with 10 bases in between. This CDR3 region has 14 residues. This PCR relied on a set of 60 Vbeta primers and 13 Jbeta primers. Sequenced by immunoSEQ multiplex PCR; TCRdb stores in-frame clones only, minus some. Seen here are fewer than 200,000 clones, approximately 80% observed once, and the top ten hold around 7.7%. The clonotype was recovered from a woman in her 30s in good health and CMV-seropositive. Material: PBMCs. The rearrangement links TRBV6-6 to TRBJ2-3; no clear D gene. The CDR3 is CASSLRALTDTQYF. In DNA, the CDR3 is TGTGCCAGCAGTTTACGAGCCCTCACAGATACGCAGTATTTT.